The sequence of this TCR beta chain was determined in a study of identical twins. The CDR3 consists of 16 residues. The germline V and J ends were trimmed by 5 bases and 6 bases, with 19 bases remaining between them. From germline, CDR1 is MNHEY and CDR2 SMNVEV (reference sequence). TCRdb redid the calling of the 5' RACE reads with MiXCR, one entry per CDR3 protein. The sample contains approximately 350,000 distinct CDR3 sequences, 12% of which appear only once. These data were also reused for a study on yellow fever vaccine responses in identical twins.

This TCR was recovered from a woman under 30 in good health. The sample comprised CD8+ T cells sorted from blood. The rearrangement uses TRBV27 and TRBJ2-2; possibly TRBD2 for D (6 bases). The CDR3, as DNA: TGTGCCAGCAGTCCGACTAGTGTTCGCGAGGCCGGGGAGCTGTTTTTT. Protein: CASSPTSVREAGELFF.